This T cell receptor (beta chain) was sequenced during a study of T cells expressing NK-cell markers. Background on the study: Cells sorted as CD3+CD56+NKG2C+, CD3+CD56+NKG2C- and CD3+CD56-NKG2C+ T cells supplied the TCR beta repertoires.

On this clonotype: Its matching antigen is unknown.

Synthesis of TCR beta cDNA relied on 5'RACE template switching carrying UMIs. Reprocessing the 5' RACE reads, TCRdb reports a single entry for every CDR3 protein and omits DNA. This sample contains approximately 170,000 distinct CDR3 sequences. The CDR3 contains 16 residues. CDR1 and CDR2 from the germline V gene are LNHNV and YYDKDF (reference sequence). General study findings and limits: Among CD8+ T cells from over 5 donors, dominant NKG2C+ clonotypes accounted for roughly 1.0-7.0%.

Sequenced sample: blood T cells: a sorted CD56 or NKG2C T cell subset, CD4+ or CD8+ T cells, or bulk PBMC T cells (not recorded which). This receptor was taken from a man aged 18-70 years in good health. The chain joins TRBV15 to TRBJ2-3; TCRdb's D gene call, TRBD2, goes unchecked for lack of DNA. The CDR3 sequence is CATSRVRAPSTDTQYF. Based on the CDR3 plus reference TRBV15 and TRBJ2-3, the full variable domain is DAMVIQNPRYQVTQFGKPVTLSCSQTLNHNVMYWYQQKSSQAPKLLFHYYDKDFNNEADTPDNFQSRRPNTSFCFLDIRSPGLGDTAMYLCATSRVRAPSTDTQYFGPGTRLTVL.